Many counts were recorded for the clone carrying this TCR beta chain. Its antigen is unknown. One entry per CDR3 protein, called by TCRdb with MiXCR from the 5' RACE reads. The table lists approximately 150,000 distinct CDR3 sequences, 5.5% to 7% of them singletons. This specimen belongs to a study of T-cell memory formation after mild COVID-19. General study findings and limits: Among CD4+ contracting clones, most were CM and EM, and CD8+ ones EMRA.

The specimen sequenced was PBMCs or a T cell subset sorted from them (not recorded which). This TCR was recovered from an adult woman who had mild COVID-19 (a few samples of this study predate the infection). Cell type and time point are not known.

In DNA, the CDR3 is TGCGCCAGCAGCTTGAGGCGGGGGTCTAGGGAGACCCAGTACTTC. The encoded protein is CASSLRRGSRETQYF. The chain joins TRBV5-1 to TRBJ2-5; TRBD2 agrees at 7 bases. V dropped 1 base and J dropped 5; count of bases not matched to a gene: 8. Per germline, CDR1 SGHRS and CDR2 YFSETQ. The CDR3 runs to 15 residues.